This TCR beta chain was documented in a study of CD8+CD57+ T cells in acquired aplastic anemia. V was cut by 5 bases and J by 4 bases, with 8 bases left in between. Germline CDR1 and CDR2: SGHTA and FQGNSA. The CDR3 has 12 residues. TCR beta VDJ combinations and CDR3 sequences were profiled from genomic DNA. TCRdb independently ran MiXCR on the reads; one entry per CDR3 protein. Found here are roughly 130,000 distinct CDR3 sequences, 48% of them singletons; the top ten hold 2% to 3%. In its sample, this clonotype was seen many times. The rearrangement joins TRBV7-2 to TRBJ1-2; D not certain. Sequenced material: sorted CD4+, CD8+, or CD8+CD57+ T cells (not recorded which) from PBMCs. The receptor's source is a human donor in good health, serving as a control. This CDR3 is CASSPTVYGYTF. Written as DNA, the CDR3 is TGTGCCAGCAGCCCCACCGTCTATGGCTACACCTTC.